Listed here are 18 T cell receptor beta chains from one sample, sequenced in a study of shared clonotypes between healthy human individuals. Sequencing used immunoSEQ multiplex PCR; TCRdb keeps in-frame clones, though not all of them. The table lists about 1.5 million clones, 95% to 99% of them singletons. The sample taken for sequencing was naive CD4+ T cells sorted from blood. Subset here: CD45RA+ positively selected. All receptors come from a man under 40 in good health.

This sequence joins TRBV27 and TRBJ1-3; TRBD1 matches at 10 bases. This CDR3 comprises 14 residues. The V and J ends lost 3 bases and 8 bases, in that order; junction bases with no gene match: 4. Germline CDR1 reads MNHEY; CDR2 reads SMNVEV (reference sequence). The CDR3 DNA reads TGTGCCAGCAGTTTCAGGACAGGGGGTTACACCATATATTTT. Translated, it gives CASSFRTGGYTIYF.

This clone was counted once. In DNA form, the CDR3 reads TGTGCCAGCAGCCGCCGACGCGGGGGACTACTAATTACAGATACGCAGTATTTT. The encoded protein is CASSRRRGGLLITDTQYF. This rearrangement joins TRBV14 to TRBJ2-3; 7 nucleotides agree with TRBD2. CDR1 is SGHDN, CDR2 FVKESK, per germline. V dropped 4 bases and J dropped 3; count of bases not matched to a gene: 16. This CDR3 is 18 amino acids long.

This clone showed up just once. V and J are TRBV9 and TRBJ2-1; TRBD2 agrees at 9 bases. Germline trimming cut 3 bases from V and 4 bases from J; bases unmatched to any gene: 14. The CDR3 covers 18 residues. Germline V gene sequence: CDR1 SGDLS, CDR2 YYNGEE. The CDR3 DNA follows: TGTGCCAGCAGCGCTCCTCTAGCGGGAAGGGGAGGATACAATGAGCAGTTCTTC. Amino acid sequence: CASSAPLAGRGGYNEQFF.

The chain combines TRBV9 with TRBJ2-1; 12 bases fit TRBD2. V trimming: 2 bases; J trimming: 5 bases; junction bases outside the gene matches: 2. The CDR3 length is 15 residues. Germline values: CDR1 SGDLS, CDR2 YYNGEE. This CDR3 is CASSVRLAGDNEQFF. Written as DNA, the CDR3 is TGTGCCAGCAGCGTTCGACTAGCGGGAGACAATGAGCAGTTCTTC.

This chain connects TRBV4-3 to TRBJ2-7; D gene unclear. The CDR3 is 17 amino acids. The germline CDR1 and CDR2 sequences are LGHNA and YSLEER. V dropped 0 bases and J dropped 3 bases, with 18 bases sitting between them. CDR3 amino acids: CASSQDSASNLNYEQYF. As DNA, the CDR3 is TGCGCCAGCAGCCAAGACTCCGCATCAAACCTCAACTACGAGCAGTACTTC.

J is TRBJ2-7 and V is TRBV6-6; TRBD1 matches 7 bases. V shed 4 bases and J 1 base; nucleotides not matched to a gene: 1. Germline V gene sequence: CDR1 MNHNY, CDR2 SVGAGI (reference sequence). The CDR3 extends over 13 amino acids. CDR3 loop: CASSLGQSYEQYF. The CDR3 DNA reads TGTGCCAGCAGTTTGGGACAGTCCTACGAGCAGTACTTC.

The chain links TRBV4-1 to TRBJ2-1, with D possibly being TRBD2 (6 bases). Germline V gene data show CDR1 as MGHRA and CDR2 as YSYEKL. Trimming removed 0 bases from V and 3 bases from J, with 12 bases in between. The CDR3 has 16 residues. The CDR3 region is CASSQERETHYNEQFF. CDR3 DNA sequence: TGCGCCAGCAGCCAAGAACGGGAGACCCACTACAATGAGCAGTTCTTC.

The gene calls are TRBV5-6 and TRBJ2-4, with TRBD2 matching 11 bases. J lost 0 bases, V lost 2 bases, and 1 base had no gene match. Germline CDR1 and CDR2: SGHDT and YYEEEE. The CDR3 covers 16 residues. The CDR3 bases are TGTGCCAGCAGCTTAACTAGCGGGGGAGCCAAAAACATTCAGTACTTC. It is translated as CASSLTSGGAKNIQYF.

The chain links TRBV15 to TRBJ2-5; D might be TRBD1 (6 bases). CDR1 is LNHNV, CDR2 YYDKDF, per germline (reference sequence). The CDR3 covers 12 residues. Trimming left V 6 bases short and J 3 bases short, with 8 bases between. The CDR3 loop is CATRYREETQYF. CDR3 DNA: TGTGCCACCAGGTACAGGGAAGAGACCCAGTACTTC. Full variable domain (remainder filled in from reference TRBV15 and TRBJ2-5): DAMVIQNPRYQVTQFGKPVTLSCSQTLNHNVMYWYQQKSSQAPKLLFHYYDKDFNNEADTPDNFQSRRPNTSFCFLDIRSPGLGDTAMYLCATRYREETQYFGPGTRLLVL.

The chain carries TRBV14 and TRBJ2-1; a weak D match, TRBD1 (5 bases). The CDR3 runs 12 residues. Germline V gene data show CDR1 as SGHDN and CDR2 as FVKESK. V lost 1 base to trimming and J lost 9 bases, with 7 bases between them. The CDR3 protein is CASSQVRGEQFF. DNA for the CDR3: TGTGCCAGCAGCCAAGTAAGGGGTGAGCAGTTCTTC.

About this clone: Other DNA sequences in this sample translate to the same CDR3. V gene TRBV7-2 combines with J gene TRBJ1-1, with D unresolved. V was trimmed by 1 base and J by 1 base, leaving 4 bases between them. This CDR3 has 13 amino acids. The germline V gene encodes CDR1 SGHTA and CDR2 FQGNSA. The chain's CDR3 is CASSLGRNTEAFF. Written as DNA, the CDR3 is TGTGCCAGCAGCTTAGGGCGGAACACTGAAGCTTTCTTT.

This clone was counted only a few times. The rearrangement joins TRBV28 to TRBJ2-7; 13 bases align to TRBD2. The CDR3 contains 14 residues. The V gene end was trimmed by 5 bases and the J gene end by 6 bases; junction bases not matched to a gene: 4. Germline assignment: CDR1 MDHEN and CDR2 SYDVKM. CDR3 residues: CASSPGLAGAEQYF. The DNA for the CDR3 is TGTGCCAGCAGTCCCGGACTAGCGGGAGCCGAGCAGTACTTC.

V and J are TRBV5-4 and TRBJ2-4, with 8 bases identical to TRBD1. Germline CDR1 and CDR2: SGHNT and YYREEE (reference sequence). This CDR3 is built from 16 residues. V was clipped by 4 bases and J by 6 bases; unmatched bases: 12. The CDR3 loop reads CASSGQDRVRGNIQYF. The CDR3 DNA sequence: TGTGCCAGCAGCGGACAGGACAGGGTGAGAGGAAACATTCAGTACTTC.

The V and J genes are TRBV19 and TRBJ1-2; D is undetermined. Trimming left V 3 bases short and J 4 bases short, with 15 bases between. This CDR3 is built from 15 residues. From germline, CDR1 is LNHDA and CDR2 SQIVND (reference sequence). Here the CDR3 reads CASSMPGPTGYGYTF. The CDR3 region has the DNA TGTGCCAGTAGTATGCCGGGCCCAACGGGCTATGGCTACACCTTC. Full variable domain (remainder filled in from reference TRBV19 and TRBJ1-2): DGGITQSPKYLFRKEGQNVTLSCEQNLNHDAMYWYRQDPGQGLRLIYYSQIVNDFQKGDIAEGYSVSREKKESFPLTVTSAQKNPTAFYLCASSMPGPTGYGYTFGSGTRLTVV.

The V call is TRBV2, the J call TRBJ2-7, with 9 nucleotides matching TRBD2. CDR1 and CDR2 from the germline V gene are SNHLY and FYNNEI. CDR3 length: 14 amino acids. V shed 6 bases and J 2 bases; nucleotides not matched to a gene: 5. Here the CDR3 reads CASRASGTPYEQYF. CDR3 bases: TGTGCCAGCAGAGCTAGCGGGACACCCTACGAGCAGTACTTC.

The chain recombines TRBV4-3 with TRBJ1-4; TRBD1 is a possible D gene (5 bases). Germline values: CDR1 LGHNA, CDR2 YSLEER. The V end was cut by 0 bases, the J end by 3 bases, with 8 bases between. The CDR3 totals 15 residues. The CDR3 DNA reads TGCGCCAGCAGCCAAGACCCAGGGCCTAATGAAAAACTGTTTTTT. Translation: CASSQDPGPNEKLFF.

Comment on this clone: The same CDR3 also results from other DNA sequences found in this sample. CDR3 sequence (DNA): TGTGCCAGCAGTGAATTAGATACGCAGTATTTT. It specifies CASSELDTQYF. This sequence joins TRBV2 and TRBJ2-3; D gene uncertain. Germline V lookup: CDR1 SNHLY, CDR2 FYNNEI. V was cut by 2 bases and J by 5 bases, with 2 bases left in between. CDR3 size: 11 residues.

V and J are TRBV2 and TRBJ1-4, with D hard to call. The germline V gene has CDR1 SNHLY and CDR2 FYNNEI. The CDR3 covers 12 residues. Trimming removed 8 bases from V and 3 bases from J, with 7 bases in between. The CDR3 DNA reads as TGTGCCAGCGGAGTACCTAATGAAAAACTGTTTTTT. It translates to CASGVPNEKLFF.